The clone carrying this T cell receptor beta chain was seen ten or more times. The antigen is not known. One junction end does not reproduce the germline sequence, and a read error may be involved. This sample was included in a study of T-cell reconstitution after alpha-beta-depleted transplantation in children. Study findings and constraints: The study reportedly traced alpha-beta T cells about two months after transplant to several hundred expanded graft clones. Surviving thymic progenitors and recipient T cells were the source of high TCRbeta diversity at day 60 in some patients. The main origin of T-cell counts and diversity one year after transplant was newly produced T cells.

The CDR3 runs to 11 residues. Germline lookup yields CDR1 MGHRA and CDR2 YSYEKL. The authors prepared the TCRbeta library with unique molecular identifiers. TCRdb re-called the PCR reads with MiXCR, one entry per CDR3 protein. The sample records roughly 350,000 distinct CDR3 sequences, about 16% being singletons. The chain couples TRBV4-1 to TRBJ2-5; D call uncertain. This specimen was PBMCs, mostly from graft donor cells, taken 360 days after TCRalphabeta/CD19-depleted stem cell transplant. This TCR came from a male patient aged 2-15 years who had a stem cell transplant for acute lymphoblastic leukemia, so the T cells may come from the graft donor. CDR3 sequence reads: CASSQEETQYF. The CDR3 DNA is TGTGCCAGCAGCCAAGAAGAGACCCAGTACTTC.